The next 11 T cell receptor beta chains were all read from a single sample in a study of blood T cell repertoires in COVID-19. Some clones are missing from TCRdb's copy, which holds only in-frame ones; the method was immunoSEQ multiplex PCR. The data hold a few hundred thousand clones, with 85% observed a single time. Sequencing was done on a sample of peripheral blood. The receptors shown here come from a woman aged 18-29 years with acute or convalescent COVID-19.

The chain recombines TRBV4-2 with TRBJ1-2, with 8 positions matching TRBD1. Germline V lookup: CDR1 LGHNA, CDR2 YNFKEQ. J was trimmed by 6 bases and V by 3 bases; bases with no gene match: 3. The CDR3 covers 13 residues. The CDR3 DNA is TGTGCCAGCAGCCATGGACAGGGCGATGGCTACACCTTC. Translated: CASSHGQGDGYTF.

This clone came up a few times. CDR3: CASSLNQGRAEQYF. The CDR3 region has the DNA TGTGCCAGCAGCTTAAACCAGGGGCGGGCCGAGCAGTACTTC. The chain is built from TRBV7-9 and TRBJ2-7; D is possibly TRBD1 (6 bases). Germline V CDR1 and CDR2: SEHNR, FQNEAQ (reference sequence). This CDR3 region has 14 residues. V lost 2 bases and J lost 6, with 14 bases in between. Together with reference TRBV7-9 and TRBJ2-7, the CDR3 gives the full variable domain: DTGVSQNPRHKITKRGQNVTFRCDPISEHNRLYWYRQTLGQGPEFLTYFQNEAQLEKSRLLSDRFSAERPKGSFSTLEIQRTEQGDSAMYLCASSLNQGRAEQYFGPGTRLTVT.

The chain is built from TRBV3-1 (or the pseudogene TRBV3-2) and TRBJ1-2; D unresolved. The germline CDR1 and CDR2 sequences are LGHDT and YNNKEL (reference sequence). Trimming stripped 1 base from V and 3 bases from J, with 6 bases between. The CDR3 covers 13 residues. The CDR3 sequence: CASSQVPDYGYTF. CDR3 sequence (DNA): TGTGCCAGCAGCCAAGTTCCGGACTATGGCTACACCTTC.

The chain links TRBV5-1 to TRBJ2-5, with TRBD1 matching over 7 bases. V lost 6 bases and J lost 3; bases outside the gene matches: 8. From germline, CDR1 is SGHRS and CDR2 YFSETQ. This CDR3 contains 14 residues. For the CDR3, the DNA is TGCGCCAGCACCCCTAACAGGGGAGAAGAGACCCAGTACTTC. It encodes CASTPNRGEETQYF.

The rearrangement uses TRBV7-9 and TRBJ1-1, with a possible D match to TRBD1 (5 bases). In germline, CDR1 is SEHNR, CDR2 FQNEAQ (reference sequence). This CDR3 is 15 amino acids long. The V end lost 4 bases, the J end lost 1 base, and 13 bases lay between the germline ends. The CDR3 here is CASSSPFGANTEAFF. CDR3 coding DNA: TGTGCCAGCAGCTCTCCTTTTGGGGCGAACACTGAAGCTTTCTTT. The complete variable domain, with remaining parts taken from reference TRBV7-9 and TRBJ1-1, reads DTGVSQNPRHKITKRGQNVTFRCDPISEHNRLYWYRQTLGQGPEFLTYFQNEAQLEKSRLLSDRFSAERPKGSFSTLEIQRTEQGDSAMYLCASSSPFGANTEAFFGQGTRLTVV.

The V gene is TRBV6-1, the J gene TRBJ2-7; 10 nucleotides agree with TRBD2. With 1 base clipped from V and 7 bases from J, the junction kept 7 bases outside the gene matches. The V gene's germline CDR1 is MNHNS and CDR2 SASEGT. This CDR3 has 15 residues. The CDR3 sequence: CASSEGLAGAVEQYF. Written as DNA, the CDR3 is TGTGCCAGCAGTGAAGGGCTAGCGGGAGCAGTTGAGCAGTACTTC.

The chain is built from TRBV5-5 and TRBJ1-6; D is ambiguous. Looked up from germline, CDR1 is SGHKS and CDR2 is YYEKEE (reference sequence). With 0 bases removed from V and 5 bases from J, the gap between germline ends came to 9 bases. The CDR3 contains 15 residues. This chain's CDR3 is CASSLVPGDNSPLHF. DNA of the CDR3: TGTGCCAGCAGCTTGGTTCCGGGAGATAATTCACCCCTCCACTTT. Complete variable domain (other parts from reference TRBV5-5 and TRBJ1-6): DAGVTQSPTHLIKTRGQQVTLRCSPISGHKSVSWYQQVLGQGPQFIFQYYEKEERGRGNFPDRFSARQFPNYSSELNVNALLLGDSALYLCASSLVPGDNSPLHFGNGTRLTVT.

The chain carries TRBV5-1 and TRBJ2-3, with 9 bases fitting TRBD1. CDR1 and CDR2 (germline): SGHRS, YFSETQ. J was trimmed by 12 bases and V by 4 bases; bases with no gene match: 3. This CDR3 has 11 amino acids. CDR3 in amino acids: CASSEDRGQYF. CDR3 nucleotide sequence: TGCGCCAGCAGCGAGGACAGGGGACAGTATTTT.

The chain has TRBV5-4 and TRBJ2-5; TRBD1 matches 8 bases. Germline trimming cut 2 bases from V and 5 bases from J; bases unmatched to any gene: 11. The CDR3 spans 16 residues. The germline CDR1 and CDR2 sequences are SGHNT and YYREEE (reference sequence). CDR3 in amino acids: CASSFQQGAGRETQYF. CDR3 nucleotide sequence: TGTGCCAGCAGCTTCCAGCAGGGGGCGGGACGGGAGACCCAGTACTTC.

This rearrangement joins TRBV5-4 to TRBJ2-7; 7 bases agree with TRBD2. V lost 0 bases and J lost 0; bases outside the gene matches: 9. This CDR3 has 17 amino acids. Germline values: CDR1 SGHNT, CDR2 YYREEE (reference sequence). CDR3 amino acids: CASSLAQGGGVSYEQYF. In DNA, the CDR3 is TGTGCCAGCAGCTTGGCCCAGGGCGGGGGAGTCTCCTACGAGCAGTACTTC.

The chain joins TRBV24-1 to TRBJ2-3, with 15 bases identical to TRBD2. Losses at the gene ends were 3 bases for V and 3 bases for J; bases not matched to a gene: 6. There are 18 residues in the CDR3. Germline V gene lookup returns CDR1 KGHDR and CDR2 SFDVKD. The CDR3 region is CATSDRTSGGVSTDTQYF. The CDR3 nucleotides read TGTGCCACCAGTGATCGGACTAGCGGGGGGGTATCGACAGATACGCAGTATTTT.